The sequence of this TCR beta chain was determined in a study of vaccination effects on CD4 cells after COVID-19. Study in general: Vaccination of participants consisted of two doses of either the BNT162b2 or mRNA-1273 vaccine. A couple of convalescent patients each provided a sample, at 16 days and at one week before vaccination.

Unmatched junction bases numbered 1, after V lost 1 base and J lost 1 base. This CDR3 region has 15 residues. The V gene's germline CDR1 is SNHLY and CDR2 FYNNEI. Before sequencing, viral peptide pools were used by the ViraFEST assay to expand antigen-specific CD4+ T cells. Cells that had been cultured for 10 days were the source of isolated CD4+ T cells. The person was diagnosed with PCR-confirmed SARS-CoV-2 infection between March and December 2020. A pool of HIV-1 Nef peptides served as the condition for the negative control culture. Both day 3 and day 7 saw half the medium replaced with IL-2 medium. Repertoires were generated with immunoSEQ multiplex PCR, while TCRdb's copy carries only in-frame clones and drops some. Found here are under 65,000 clones, under 80% of them singletons; the top ten hold 5.5%. On this clone itself: Its antigen is unidentified.

The rearrangement joins TRBV2 to TRBJ2-7; 10 positions match TRBD1. Here the sequenced sample was CD4+ T cells from PBMCs cultured with HIV peptides, taken before COVID-19 vaccination. Subset indicated: HIV-1 Nef peptide pool negative control/reference culture. This clonotype originated in a human donor who had a prior SARS-CoV-2 infection. The DNA of the CDR3 is TGTGCCAGCAGTGAAGGGGACAGGGGTTCCTACGAGCAGTACTTC. Its translation: CASSEGDRGSYEQYF.